Listed here are 23 T cell receptor beta chains from one sample, sequenced in a study of identifying expanded T cells in peripheral blood (dated by TCRdb to the late 2010s). Libraries came from the immunoSEQ multiplex PCR assay. TCRdb took over this immuneACCESS table, retaining in-frame rearrangements with V and J assigned. Such tables are incomplete; in checked studies, under half of the missing clones stem from an unresolved V gene, and the remainder is unexplained. Recorded for this sample are 75,000 to 95,000 clones; around nine tenths of them occurred a single time. The leading ten clones occupy 2.8% of the sample. The specimen sequenced was blood. Receptor source: a person between 18 and 75 years old in good health.

The chain joins TRBV6-6 to TRBJ2-7, with 7 bases matching TRBD1. V lost 0 bases and J lost 3; bases outside the gene matches: 5. The length of the CDR3 is 15 residues. Germline V gives CDR1 MNHNY, CDR2 SVGAGI (reference sequence). Here the CDR3 DNA reads TGTGCCAGCAGTTACTCCGGACAGGAAGGCTACGAGCAGTACTTC. Translating gives CASSYSGQEGYEQYF.

This sequence joins TRBV7-2 and TRBJ1-5; 9 nucleotides line up with TRBD1. V gave up 5 bases and J gave up 4 bases; unmatched junction bases: 3. This CDR3 region has 14 residues. Looked up from germline, CDR1 is SGHTA and CDR2 is FQGNSA. For the CDR3, the DNA is TGTGCCAGCAGCCTGACAGGGGGTAATCAGCCCCAGCATTTT. This encodes CASSLTGGNQPQHF.

The rearrangement links TRBV27 to TRBJ1-5; D is unresolved. The CDR3 is made up of 15 amino acids. In germline, CDR1 is MNHEY, CDR2 SMNVEV (reference sequence). V lost 6 bases and J lost 0, with 12 bases in between. The CDR3: CASRVWQDSNQPQHF. The CDR3 nucleotides are TGTGCCAGCAGGGTTTGGCAGGATAGCAATCAGCCCCAGCATTTT.

The chain combines TRBV18 with TRBJ2-2, with 8 bases that match TRBD1. The CDR3 extends over 15 amino acids. J lost 6 bases, V lost 10 bases, and 13 bases had no gene match. Germline V gene lookup returns CDR1 KGHSH and CDR2 LQKENI. This CDR3 reads CATKPGGAVAGELFF. CDR3 in DNA: TGTGCCACCAAACCAGGGGGCGCGGTCGCCGGGGAGCTGTTTTTT.

The chain uses TRBV13 and TRBJ2-3, with 7 bases fitting TRBD2. J gave up 2 bases and V 4 bases, and 12 bases lay outside the gene matches. The CDR3 is made up of 17 amino acids. Looked up from germline, CDR1 is PRHDT and CDR2 is FYEKMQ (reference sequence). The CDR3 nucleotides are TGTGCCAGCAGCTGGGAAGAGGGCGGGGGAGTCACAGATACGCAGTATTTT. Protein: CASSWEEGGGVTDTQYF.

The chain has TRBV27 and TRBJ2-1; no definite D call. The CDR3 is made up of 15 amino acids. CDR1 and CDR2 (germline): MNHEY, SMNVEV (reference sequence). Trimming took 3 bases from V and 4 from J, leaving 13 bases between them. DNA for the CDR3: TGTGCCAGCAGTTTGGAGCAGAGTCGGTACAATGAGCAGTTCTTC. It is translated as CASSLEQSRYNEQFF.

This sequence joins TRBV28 and TRBJ1-5; 9 nucleotides match TRBD1. Trimming cost V 5 bases and J 6 bases; bases outside gene matches: 5. CDR1 is MDHEN, CDR2 SYDVKM, per germline. The CDR3 loop spans 14 amino acids. The CDR3: CASSLRTGVQPQHF. CDR3 coding DNA: TGTGCCAGCAGTCTTCGGACAGGGGTTCAGCCCCAGCATTTT.

This clone was found a few times. The chain uses TRBV5-1 and TRBJ2-1; 9 bases are a match to TRBD2. Germline CDR1 is SGHRS and CDR2 is YFSETQ. CDR3 size: 15 residues. The V gene end was trimmed by 0 bases and the J gene end by 6 bases; junction bases not matched to a gene: 4. DNA for the CDR3: TGCGCCAGCAGCTTGGTTAGCGGGAGAAGCAATGAGCAGTTCTTC. Its protein product is CASSLVSGRSNEQFF. The full variable domain, rest sourced from reference TRBV5-1 and TRBJ2-1, is KAGVTQTPRYLIKTRGQQVTLSCSPISGHRSVSWYQQTPGQGLQFLFEYFSETQRNKGNFPGRFSGRQFSNSRSEMNVSTLELGDSALYLCASSLVSGRSNEQFFGPGTRLTVL.

The V call is TRBV30, the J call TRBJ2-5; 7 bases line up with TRBD2. Germline-derived CDR1 and CDR2 are GTSNPN and SVGIG (reference sequence). V shed 0 bases, J shed 4 bases, and the junction held 11 bases outside the gene matches. The CDR3 length is 16 residues. This chain's CDR3 is CAWSVLHVGGIETQYF. In nucleotides, the CDR3 is TGTGCCTGGAGTGTACTCCACGTGGGAGGGATAGAGACCCAGTACTTC.

The gene calls are TRBV5-1 and TRBJ1-1; D is uncertain. The CDR3 consists of 13 residues. Germline V lookup: CDR1 SGHRS, CDR2 YFSETQ. V was pared by 4 bases and J by 3 bases, with 10 bases between. CDR3 bases: TGCGCCAGCAGCCTCCGCCGGGACACTGAAGCTTTCTTT. Translated, it gives CASSLRRDTEAFF. The whole variable domain, remainder taken from reference TRBV5-1 and TRBJ1-1, is KAGVTQTPRYLIKTRGQQVTLSCSPISGHRSVSWYQQTPGQGLQFLFEYFSETQRNKGNFPGRFSGRQFSNSRSEMNVSTLELGDSALYLCASSLRRDTEAFFGQGTRLTVV.

The rearrangement joins TRBV4-3 to TRBJ2-1; 9 bases match TRBD2. CDR3 length: 17 residues. The V gene's germline CDR1 is LGHNA and CDR2 YSLEER. Losses at the gene ends were 4 bases for V and 8 bases for J; bases not matched to a gene: 15. CDR3 nucleotide sequence: TGCGCCAGCAGCCGAGAATTAGCGGGAGAGATTATCCATGAGCAGTTCTTC. Its protein is CASSRELAGEIIHEQFF.

The V and J genes are TRBV14 and TRBJ2-3; 9 bases fit TRBD2. The CDR3 sequence is 16 residues long. V shed 2 bases, J shed 2 bases, and the junction held 5 bases outside the gene matches. Germline values: CDR1 SGHDN, CDR2 FVKESK. In DNA, the CDR3 is TGTGCCAGCAGCCAAACGCGGGGGGGTCTCACAGATACGCAGTATTTT. Its translation: CASSQTRGGLTDTQYF.

The rearrangement uses TRBV7-9 and TRBJ2-5; D unclear. Per germline, CDR1 SEHNR and CDR2 FQNEAQ (reference sequence). The CDR3 consists of 15 residues. Deletions cut 5 bases from V and 4 bases from J, with 17 bases between. The CDR3 bases are TGTGCCAGCAGCGCTGGGGTGCACTCGGGAGAGACCCAGTACTTC. This gives the protein CASSAGVHSGETQYF. The variable domain in full, completed from reference TRBV7-9 and TRBJ2-5, reads DTGVSQNPRHKITKRGQNVTFRCDPISEHNRLYWYRQTLGQGPEFLTYFQNEAQLEKSRLLSDRFSAERPKGSFSTLEIQRTEQGDSAMYLCASSAGVHSGETQYFGPGTRLLVL.

V and J are TRBV2 and TRBJ1-2, with 9 bases lining up with TRBD1. J gave up 4 bases and V 4 bases, and 13 bases lay outside the gene matches. CDR1 and CDR2 from the germline V gene are SNHLY and FYNNEI. The CDR3 spans 17 residues. CDR3 coding DNA: TGTGCCAGCAGTGTCCCCCGACAGACAGGGGGGCCCTATGGCTACACCTTC. Its protein product is CASSVPRQTGGPYGYTF. Supplemented by reference TRBV2 and TRBJ1-2, the full variable domain reads EPEVTQTPSHQVTQMGQEVILRCVPISNHLYFYWYRQILGQKVEFLVSFYNNEISEKSEIFDDQFSVERPDGSNFTLKIRSTKLEDSAMYFCASSVPRQTGGPYGYTFGSGTRLTVV.

A single count supports this clone. The gene calls are TRBV28 and TRBJ1-2; a possible D gene is TRBD1 (5 bases). The CDR3 is made up of 15 amino acids. Trimming cost V 4 bases and J 3 bases, with 15 bases left between them. The germline V gene encodes CDR1 MDHEN and CDR2 SYDVKM. CDR3 in amino acids: CASSSSGEGHYGYTF. CDR3 DNA: TGTGCCAGCAGTTCCTCGGGGGAGGGGCACTATGGCTACACCTTC.

This chain links TRBV11-2 with TRBJ2-5; 10 bases are shared with TRBD1. The CDR3 is 14 amino acids. The V gene end was trimmed by 5 bases and the J gene end by 5 bases; junction bases not matched to a gene: 5. The V gene's germline CDR1 is SGHAT and CDR2 FQNNGV. This chain's CDR3 is CASSLGTGVETQYF. CDR3 sequence (DNA): TGTGCCAGCAGCCTCGGGACAGGGGTGGAGACCCAGTACTTC.

The chain has TRBV5-6 and TRBJ2-4; 11 bases agree with TRBD2. There are 18 residues in the CDR3. V shed 2 bases and J 0 bases; nucleotides not matched to a gene: 7. Germline-derived CDR1 and CDR2 are SGHDT and YYEEEE. CDR3 sequence reads: CASSFSSGGELAKNIQYF. The DNA for the CDR3 is TGTGCCAGCAGCTTTAGTAGCGGGGGGGAGCTAGCCAAAAACATTCAGTACTTC.

The CDR3 region has the DNA TGCAGCGTAGGAACGGCGTTTAACTTCTACGAGCAGTACTTC. Its protein product is CSVGTAFNFYEQYF. The rearrangement links TRBV29-1 to TRBJ2-7; D remains ambiguous. The length of the CDR3 is 14 residues. Trimming took 6 bases from V and 3 from J, leaving 18 bases between them. Germline V gene sequence: CDR1 SQVTM, CDR2 ANQGSEA.

The genes are TRBV15 and TRBJ2-5; 8 bases line up with TRBD1. This CDR3 is 15 amino acids long. The germline V gene encodes CDR1 LNHNV and CDR2 YYDKDF (reference sequence). V gave up 3 bases and J gave up 5 bases; unmatched junction bases: 8. For the CDR3, the DNA is TGTGCCACCAGCAGTGACAGGGGCACCGGGGAGACCCAGTACTTC. It encodes CATSSDRGTGETQYF.

The chain employs TRBV5-6 and TRBJ2-7; D gene ambiguous. From germline, CDR1 is SGHDT and CDR2 YYEEEE. V was cut by 2 bases and J by 5 bases, with 5 bases left in between. This CDR3 region has 11 residues. CDR3 sequence: CASSFSDEQYF. The CDR3 bases are TGTGCCAGCAGCTTCTCGGACGAGCAGTACTTC.

The chain combines TRBV7-2 with TRBJ2-3, with D possibly being TRBD1 (6 bases). CDR1 and CDR2 from the germline V gene are SGHTA and FQGNSA. This CDR3 is built from 15 residues. The V and J ends lost 2 bases and 1 base respectively, with 10 bases between them. This CDR3 is CASSLWDIRTDTQYF. In DNA form, the CDR3 reads TGTGCCAGCAGCTTATGGGACATTCGCACAGATACGCAGTATTTT.

The V and J genes are TRBV25-1 and TRBJ1-4; a possible D gene is TRBD1 (5 bases). The V gene lost 0 bases and the J gene lost 7 bases, with 12 bases spanning the gap. This CDR3 contains 15 residues. CDR1 MGHDK and CDR2 SYGVNS come from the germline V gene. DNA of the CDR3: TGTGCCAGCAGTGAATATATTCCACAGGTTGAAAAACTGTTTTTT. This encodes CASSEYIPQVEKLFF.

This chain joins TRBV19 and TRBJ2-1; TRBD2 matches 13 bases. Looked up from germline, CDR1 is LNHDA and CDR2 is SQIVND (reference sequence). V lost 0 bases, J lost 8 bases, and 7 bases stayed unmatched. The length of the CDR3 is 17 residues. The CDR3 reads CASSIDRTSGRADEQFF. In DNA, the CDR3 is TGTGCCAGTAGTATAGACCGAACTAGCGGGAGGGCCGATGAGCAGTTCTTC.